The rows below give T cell receptor beta chains drawn from one sample of a study of blood T cell repertoires in COVID-19. TCRdb keeps only in-frame clones here, not all; method: immunoSEQ multiplex PCR. The sample carries tens of thousands of clones, 87% recorded once. The specimen was peripheral blood. All receptors come from a male donor with acute or convalescent COVID-19. Each CDR3 is given with its conserved first and last residue. A D gene is named only where the DNA matches it firmly. Clone size appears in some rows only: once, few, many, or a class for an expanded clone.

d_call,clone_size,j_call,v_call,cdr3_nt,cdr3_aa
NA,NA,TRBJ1-3,TRBV6-5,TGTGCCAGCGCGAGGATGGGGAGCTCTGGAAACACCATATATTTT,CASARMGSSGNTIYF
NA,NA,TRBJ1-1,TRBV19,TGTGCCAGTAGTATAGGGGCTCCAGGGGCTGAAGCTTTCTTT,CASSIGAPGAEAFF
NA,NA,TRBJ1-2,TRBV19,TGTGCCAGTAGTATTGACAGCAAATATGGCTACACCTTC,CASSIDSKYGYTF
NA,NA,TRBJ2-3,TRBV5-5,TGTGCCAGCAGCCTGGTGTGGGGAGGTACGCAGTATTTT,CASSLVWGGTQYF
NA,NA,TRBJ1-5,TRBV7-8,TGTGCCAGCAGCTTATCCGGGACAAATCAGCCCCAGCATTTT,CASSLSGTNQPQHF
TRBD1,NA,TRBJ2-7,TRBV5-5,TGTGCCAGCAGCGGACAGGGGGCAATCGGCGAGCAGTACTTC,CASSGQGAIGEQYF
TRBD1,NA,TRBJ2-1,TRBV5-6,TGTGCCAGCAGCCCAGGGGGTGGGGCCTACAATGAGCAGTTCTTC,CASSPGGGAYNEQFF
TRBD2,NA,TRBJ2-5,TRBV9,TGTGCCAGCAGCGTAGGACTAGCGGAGACCCAGTACTTC,CASSVGLAETQYF
NA,NA,TRBJ2-7,TRBV15,TGTGCCACCAGCGAAATACAGGGTTTACCCTACGAGCAGTACTTC,CATSEIQGLPYEQYF
NA,NA,TRBJ1-6,TRBV19,TGTGCCAGTAGTCTGGAGGCCTCCTATAATTCACCCCTCCACTTT,CASSLEASYNSPLHF
NA,NA,TRBJ2-3,TRBV27,TGTGCCAGCAGTCTCCTCCCCTCTGTCGGAGCAACCACAGATACGCAGTATTTT,CASSLLPSVGATTDTQYF
NA,NA,TRBJ1-1,TRBV7-2,TGTGCCAGCAGCTTTAACAGGGCCTTAAGTGAAGCTTTCTTT,CASSFNRALSEAFF
NA,NA,TRBJ1-1,TRBV4-1,TGCGCCAGCAGCCAAGATGGGGGCAGGAACACTGAAGCTTTCTTT,CASSQDGGRNTEAFF
NA,NA,TRBJ2-2,TRBV24-1,TGTGCCACCAGTGATTTCACAGCCCATCCCGGGGAGCTGTTTTTT,CATSDFTAHPGELFF
TRBD1,NA,TRBJ1-1,TRBV29-1,TGCAGCGTTGCAGGGGGTCCTGAAGCTTTCTTT,CSVAGGPEAFF
TRBD2,NA,TRBJ2-1,TRBV5-1,TGCGCCAGCAGCTTAACTAGCGGGGGGGCCTTTGAGCAGTTCTTC,CASSLTSGGAFEQFF
NA,NA,TRBJ2-7,TRBV2,TGTGCCAGCATGGAGGGGGGGAACTCCTACGAGCAGTACTTC,CASMEGGNSYEQYF
NA,NA,TRBJ1-1,TRBV11-2,TGTGCCAGCAGCTTAGGGGCGTTCGGGAACACTGAAGCTTTCTTT,CASSLGAFGNTEAFF
NA,NA,TRBJ1-1,TRBV5-4,TGTGCCAGCAGCTTGGGGACAGTAACGAACACTGAAGCTTTCTTT,CASSLGTVTNTEAFF
TRBD1,once,TRBJ1-5,TRBV6-2/TRBV6-3,TGTGCCAGCAGCAAGACAGGGAATAGCAATCAGCCCCAGCATTTT,CASSKTGNSNQPQHF
NA,once,TRBJ2-7,TRBV27,TGTGCCAGCAGTTTTCTATCCACTTCCTACGAGCAGTACTTC,CASSFLSTSYEQYF
TRBD1,once,TRBJ1-1,TRBV27,TGTGCCAGCAGTTTCGCTGGCAGGGGGCAGAACACTGAAGCTTTCTTT,CASSFAGRGQNTEAFF
NA,NA,TRBJ2-7,TRBV30,TGTGCCTGTAAACCGGGTCCCAACTACGAGCAGTACTTC,CACKPGPNYEQYF
TRBD2,once,TRBJ2-7,TRBV6-1,TGTGCCAGCAGTGGGGGACTAGCGGGGGTTACCTACGAGCAGTACTTC,CASSGGLAGVTYEQYF
NA,NA,TRBJ1-5,TRBV2,TGTGCCAGCAGTGCTACGGACTTGAATCAGCCCCAGCATTTT,CASSATDLNQPQHF
NA,once,TRBJ1-5,TRBV5-1,TGCGCCAGCAGCTTGACAGGGAATAGCAATCAGCCCCAGCATTTT,CASSLTGNSNQPQHF
NA,NA,TRBJ1-2,TRBV30,TGTGCCTGGAGTCTACCAATGGACAGTCGCGGCTACACCTTC,CAWSLPMDSRGYTF
TRBD1,NA,TRBJ2-4,TRBV7-2,TGTGCCAGCAGCCAGGGGGTGGCAGCCCCGCACTTC,CASSQGVAAPHF
TRBD1,NA,TRBJ1-5,TRBV11-3,TGTGCCAGCAGCTTGACAGGGGCCTATAATCAGCCCCAGCATTTT,CASSLTGAYNQPQHF
TRBD2,few,TRBJ2-1,TRBV2,TGTGCCAGCAGCCAAAGGAGTAGCGGGGGGGCCGGGCAGTTCTTC,CASSQRSSGGAGQFF
NA,NA,TRBJ1-4,TRBV15,TGTGCCACCAGCAGTGGGCAACCAGGGGAAAAACTGTTTTTT,CATSSGQPGEKLFF
NA,NA,TRBJ1-1,TRBV28,TGTGCCAGCAGTTTACAGTTCGTGAACACTGAAGCTTTCTTT,CASSLQFVNTEAFF
NA,NA,TRBJ1-2,TRBV19,TGTGCCAGTAGTATGTCGAGGAGGGAAGGGGAGAGGTATGGCTACACCTTC,CASSMSRREGERYGYTF
NA,once,TRBJ1-2,TRBV6-6,TGTGCCAGCAGTGACCGACAAGGAGGCTACACCTTC,CASSDRQGGYTF
TRBD1,NA,TRBJ2-2,TRBV6-1,TGTGCCAGCAGTGAACCGGGACAGGGGAACACCGGGGAGCTGTTTTTT,CASSEPGQGNTGELFF
TRBD1,few,TRBJ1-2,TRBV6-5,TGTGCCAGCAGTTACTCGAAGCTAGGGGGCGCCGATGGCTACACCTTC,CASSYSKLGGADGYTF
NA,NA,TRBJ1-6,TRBV7-2,TGTGCCAGCAGCTTACCCGGGAGCTCCTATAATTCACCCCTCCACTTT,CASSLPGSSYNSPLHF
NA,NA,TRBJ1-5,TRBV15,TGTGCCACCAGCAGAGATCGACCAACAGGGCACAATCAGCCCCAGCATTTT,CATSRDRPTGHNQPQHF
NA,few,TRBJ2-5,TRBV6-5,TGTGCCAGCAGTTACTCGGGGCAGGCAGGGGAGACCCAGTACTTC,CASSYSGQAGETQYF
NA,few,TRBJ1-1,TRBV6-4,TGTGCCAGCAGCGTGGACTCATTAGGGGGCACTGAAGCTTTCTTT,CASSVDSLGGTEAFF
NA,NA,TRBJ1-3,TRBV28,TGTGCCAGCAGTCTTGGCCCTCCCTCAGGAAACACCATATATTTT,CASSLGPPSGNTIYF
NA,NA,TRBJ1-6,TRBV12-2,TGTGCAAGTCGCTTAAGTTTGAGGTTCTCCTATAATTCACCCCTCCACTTT,CASRLSLRFSYNSPLHF
TRBD1,NA,TRBJ2-7,TRBV23-1,TGCGCCAGCAGTCGAAATTCTTACGGGACAGGGAGTTACGAGCAGTACTTC,CASSRNSYGTGSYEQYF
TRBD1,NA,TRBJ1-2,TRBV3-1/TRBV3-2,TGTGCCAGCAGCCAAGGTCTGGGGGGGACAGGGGATCGTCAAGGCTACACCTTC,CASSQGLGGTGDRQGYTF
NA,few,TRBJ1-6,TRBV5-1,TGCGCCAGCAGCTTGGTGGGGGCTAATAATTCACCCCTCCACTTT,CASSLVGANNSPLHF